The next 21 T cell receptor beta chains were all read from a single sample in a study of regulatory T cells in long-lasting Graves disease. The time point here: newly diagnosed GD, antithyroid drugs for less than 3 months. Following extraction of RNA from PBMCs, that RNA was used to make the TCR library. Library construction for TCR beta used iRepertoire HTBI primers and Arm-PCR of CDR3 regions. TCRdb analysed the multiplex PCR reads with MiXCR anew, one entry per CDR3 protein. In the table there are around 480,000 distinct CDR3 sequences, around 15% of which are singletons. These data were also reused for a study on T cells in Graves' hyperthyroidism and ophthalmopathy.

This material consisted of peripheral blood mononuclear cells (PBMCs), taken at new diagnosis, from a patient treated with antithyroid drugs. The receptors shown here come from a woman aged 40-65 years with Graves disease.

The rearrangement links TRBV6-4 to TRBJ2-7, with D perhaps TRBD1 (5 bases). The V gene's germline CDR1 is MRHNA and CDR2 SNTAGT. This CDR3 spans 12 amino acids. Trimming left V 6 bases short and J 9 bases short, with 15 bases between. The CDR3 sequence: CASSPTIGAQYF. The CDR3 DNA follows: TGTGCCAGCAGCCCCACCATAGGGGCGCAGTACTTC.

As to this clonotype: It is likely a read error, because the conserved phenylalanine at the end of the CDR3 is missing. This chain links TRBV5-1 with TRBJ1-5; D unclear. Trimming took 0 bases from V and 6 from J, leaving 7 bases between them. Per germline, CDR1 SGHRS and CDR2 YFSETQ. This CDR3 is built from 13 residues. The CDR3 nucleotides are TGCGCCAGCAGCTTGGAAATAAGTCAGCCCCAGCATCTT. It specifies CASSLEISQPQHL.

This sequence joins TRBV14 and TRBJ2-1; D gene uncertain. Germline V gene lookup returns CDR1 SGHDN and CDR2 FVKESK. The CDR3 runs 15 residues. Trimming removed 0 bases at V and 6 bases at J, with 12 bases between. The CDR3 sequence: CASSQDSVWGNEQFF. The CDR3 DNA is TGTGCCAGCAGCCAAGATTCGGTTTGGGGCAATGAGCAGTTCTTC.

This chain joins TRBV6-1 and TRBJ2-5; 11 bases fit TRBD1. Trimming removed 4 bases from V and 5 bases from J; junction bases left unmatched: 6. CDR1 is MNHNS, CDR2 SASEGT, per germline. This CDR3 contains 15 residues. CDR3 in amino acids: CASSVPDRGRETQYF. In DNA form, the CDR3 reads TGTGCCAGCAGTGTCCCGGACAGGGGGCGCGAGACCCAGTACTTC.

The chain employs TRBV18 and TRBJ2-5; 7 bases are a match to TRBD2. This CDR3 spans 15 amino acids. Germline V gene sequence: CDR1 KGHSH, CDR2 LQKENI. The J segment lost 4 bases and the V segment lost 3 bases, leaving 8 bases of the junction unmatched. The CDR3 reads CASSPVPGGTETQYF. The CDR3 DNA reads as TGTGCCAGCTCACCGGTTCCGGGGGGAACAGAGACCCAGTACTTC.

This clonotype was seen many times. The V and J genes are TRBV7-9 and TRBJ2-2; D is perhaps TRBD1 or TRBD2 (5 bases each). The CDR3 covers 16 residues. The germline gives CDR1 SEHNR, CDR2 FQNEAQ (reference sequence). V was shortened by 2 bases and J by 0 bases, with 10 bases between the two germline ends. The CDR3: CASSLLTGPNTGELFF. In nucleotides, the CDR3 is TGTGCCAGCAGCTTACTAACGGGGCCGAACACCGGGGAGCTGTTTTTT.

This clonotype appeared a few times. The chain is built from TRBV20-1 and TRBJ2-1; the D gene could be TRBD1 or TRBD2 (5 bases each). Germline V lookup: CDR1 DFQATT, CDR2 SNEGSKA (reference sequence). The V gene lost 5 bases and the J gene lost 5 bases, with 13 bases spanning the gap. CDR3 length equals 13 residues. CDR3 sequence reads: CSAVGRVNNEQFF. DNA of the CDR3: TGCAGTGCTGTGGGACGCGTTAACAATGAGCAGTTCTTC.

This clonotype was picked up many times. The chain recombines TRBV3-1 with TRBJ1-2; D is unresolved. CDR1 and CDR2 from the germline V gene are LGHDT and YNNKEL (reference sequence). V dropped 4 bases and J dropped 5 bases, with 11 bases sitting between them. The CDR3 consists of 13 residues. The CDR3 loop reads CASSLPLGYGYTF. DNA of the CDR3: TGTGCCAGCAGCCTCCCCCTAGGGTATGGCTACACCTTC.

The chain links TRBV29-1 to TRBJ2-3; D may be TRBD2 (5 bases). This CDR3 region has 17 residues. Germline CDR1 SQVTM, CDR2 ANQGSEA. V was cut by 4 bases and J by 2 bases, with 22 bases left in between. CDR3 coding DNA: TGCAGCGTTGCGAGCCCCCCTAGCAGGCGGGCCACAGATACGCAGTATTTT. Amino acids: CSVASPPSRRATDTQYF.

Many counts were recorded for this clonotype. The rearrangement joins TRBV3-1 to TRBJ1-1, with D possibly being TRBD1 (5 bases). CDR1 is LGHDT and CDR2 is YNNKEL in the germline V gene (reference sequence). Between the trimmed V and J ends, which lost 7 bases and 4 bases, there was a span of 16 bases. CDR3 length equals 14 residues. CDR3 protein: CASNYLWGGTEAFF. CDR3 in DNA: TGTGCCAGCAATTATCTGTGGGGGGGCACTGAAGCTTTCTTT.

Many counts were recorded for this clonotype. The V gene is TRBV11-2, the J gene TRBJ2-7; a possible D gene is TRBD2 (5 bases). Looked up from germline, CDR1 is SGHAT and CDR2 is FQNNGV. V lost 5 bases and J 2 bases, leaving 13 bases between the germline ends. There are 14 residues in the CDR3. CDR3 loop: CASSLFLGAYEQYF. CDR3 nucleotide sequence: TGTGCCAGCAGCCTTTTCCTCGGGGCCTACGAGCAGTACTTC.

This clonotype came up many times. The V call is TRBV7-3, the J call TRBJ1-1, with D hard to call. Germline-derived CDR1 and CDR2 are SGHTA and FQGTGA. The V gene lost 4 bases and the J gene lost 4 bases, with 10 bases spanning the gap. The length of the CDR3 is 13 residues. In DNA form, the CDR3 reads TGTGCCAGCAGCTCACATCTCGGCACTGAAGCTTTCTTT. This sequence encodes CASSSHLGTEAFF.

The sample holds many counts of this clonotype. The rearrangement joins TRBV20-1 to TRBJ1-1; perhaps TRBD1 as D (6 bases). The CDR3 has 13 amino acids. V was cut by 4 bases and J by 4 bases, with 13 bases left in between. CDR1 is DFQATT, CDR2 SNEGSKA, per germline (reference sequence). The CDR3 nucleotides read TGCAGTGCTACAACAGGGAAAGCCACTGAAGCTTTCTTT. Translating it yields CSATTGKATEAFF.

Concerning this clonotype itself: A much larger clone is a single base away; this may be a read error. The CDR3, as DNA: TGTGCCAGCAGTCCCTCCGGGACAGGTTCCAAGAGCTCCTACGAGCAGTACTTC. Amino acid sequence: CASSPSGTGSKSSYEQYF. The J gene is TRBJ2-7, the V gene TRBV6-1, with 8 nucleotides matching TRBD1. The CDR3 runs to 18 residues. V was pared by 5 bases and J by 0 bases, with 15 bases of the junction left unmatched. CDR1 and CDR2 from the germline V gene are MNHNS and SASEGT.

This clonotype was observed a handful of times. The V gene is TRBV19, the J gene TRBJ1-6, with TRBD1 matching over 7 bases. The J segment lost 6 bases and the V segment lost 7 bases, leaving 9 bases of the junction unmatched. The germline CDR1 and CDR2 sequences are LNHDA and SQIVND (reference sequence). The length of the CDR3 is 15 residues. CDR3 sequence (DNA): TGTGCCAGTACCCCCGGAGACAGGGTTAATTCACCCCTCCACTTT. Translating it yields CASTPGDRVNSPLHF.

This clonotype was observed at least ten times. V is TRBV7-9 and J is TRBJ2-1; D might be TRBD1 (5 bases). V was clipped by 5 bases and J by 3 bases, with 11 bases between them. Germline values: CDR1 SEHNR, CDR2 FQNEAQ (reference sequence). The CDR3 loop spans 14 amino acids. Written as DNA, the CDR3 is TGTGCCAGCAGCGGCAGGGTAGGCTACAATGAGCAGTTCTTC. Translating gives CASSGRVGYNEQFF.

Comments on this clonotype: Relative to the germline gene, one junction end is altered; a read error may explain this. The V call is TRBV27, the J call TRBJ2-7; D is perhaps TRBD1 (6 bases). The CDR3 consists of 15 residues. From germline, CDR1 is MNHEY and CDR2 SMNVEV (reference sequence). CDR3 region: CASRLASGVSYEQYF. In nucleotides, the CDR3 is TGTGCCAGCCGTTTAGCCTCAGGGGTCTCCTACGAGCAGTACTTC.

Of note for this clonotype: One end of the junction fails to match germline, which may point to a read error. The rearrangement uses TRBV10-3 and TRBJ1-6, with TRBD1 matching over 9 bases. The CDR3 is 18 residues long. Germline loops: CDR1 ENHRY, CDR2 SYGVKD. CDR3 in amino acids: CAISESTQGAVSNSPPHF. The CDR3, as DNA: TGTGCCATCAGTGAGTCCACACAGGGGGCAGTGTCAAATTCACCCCCCCACTTT.

This clonotype has just a few counts. CDR3 loop: CSARDTNGGNTIYF. CDR3 DNA sequence: TGCAGTGCTAGAGATACCAACGGAGGAAACACCATATATTTT. The V gene is TRBV20-1, the J gene TRBJ1-3; D uncertain. Germline CDR1 reads DFQATT; CDR2 reads SNEGSKA (reference sequence). CDR3 size: 14 residues. Trimming left V 0 bases short and J 4 bases short, with 10 bases between.

CDR3 DNA: TGTGCCAGCAGCTTAGGCACACACACCGGGGAGCTGTTTTTT. This codes for CASSLGTHTGELFF. V is TRBV7-3 and J is TRBJ2-2; no firm D call. This CDR3 contains 14 residues. Germline V CDR1 and CDR2: SGHTA, FQGTGA. Trimming removed 2 bases at V and 3 bases at J, with 7 bases between.

This clonotype was picked up many times. The rearrangement joins TRBV2 to TRBJ2-1, with D possibly being TRBD1 (6 bases). Trimming removed 2 bases at V and 8 bases at J, with 16 bases between. The germline CDR1 and CDR2 sequences are SNHLY and FYNNEI. This CDR3 spans 15 amino acids. The DNA for the CDR3 is TGTGCCAGCAGTGAAAGGCAGGGGCTGATCGATGAGCAGTTCTTC. Its protein is CASSERQGLIDEQFF.